This passage covers 20 T cell receptor beta chains from one sample sequenced in a study of long-term antiretroviral therapy in people with HIV. Sequencing used immunoSEQ v3.0 at survey level. The data were produced by immunoSEQ multiplex PCR, yet TCRdb's version contains in-frame clones alone and is incomplete. The sample lists approximately 12,000 clones; around 89% were seen once. The sequenced sample was unsorted PBMCs, obtained 0.2 years before starting antiretroviral therapy. These receptors were collected from a woman in her thirties or forties with HIV.

This clone appeared once. CDR3 region: CASSLGPQGRQAYEQYF. Here the CDR3 DNA reads TGTGCCAGCAGCTTGGGTCCACAGGGGCGACAAGCCTACGAGCAGTACTTC. This rearrangement joins TRBV5-6 to TRBJ2-7, with TRBD1 identical over 7 bases. This CDR3 has 17 residues. Trimming cost V 0 bases and J 2 bases; bases outside gene matches: 11. CDR1 and CDR2 (germline): SGHDT, YYEEEE.

The chain is built from TRBV19 and TRBJ1-1; TRBD1 matches 7 bases. The V gene end was trimmed by 5 bases and the J gene end by 1 base; junction bases not matched to a gene: 4. Looked up from germline, CDR1 is LNHDA and CDR2 is SQIVND (reference sequence). The length of the CDR3 is 14 residues. The CDR3 coding sequence is TGTGCCAGTAGTCCCGGGACAGAGAACACTGAAGCTTTCTTT. Its protein product is CASSPGTENTEAFF.

This clone has more than one count but fewer than ten. The V call is TRBV5-6, the J call TRBJ2-1; no reliable D call. The V gene lost 4 bases and the J gene lost 6 bases, with 14 bases spanning the gap. Germline lookup yields CDR1 SGHDT and CDR2 YYEEEE. The CDR3 totals 14 residues. The CDR3 DNA reads TGTGCCAGCAGCAGTTCTAGGGCGCGCAATGAGCAGTTCTTC. This gives the protein CASSSSRARNEQFF. The complete variable domain, with remaining parts taken from reference TRBV5-6 and TRBJ2-1, reads DAGVTQSPTHLIKTRGQQVTLRCSPKSGHDTVSWYQQALGQGPQFIFQYYEEEERQRGNFPDRFSGHQFPNYSSELNVNALLLGDSALYLCASSSSRARNEQFFGPGTRLTVL.

The CDR3 spells CASSQDLILRWSSGNTIYF. The DNA of the CDR3 is TGCGCCAGCAGCCAAGACCTAATCTTGCGCTGGAGCTCTGGAAACACCATATATTTT. This chain joins TRBV4-3 and TRBJ1-3; D unclear. There are 19 residues in the CDR3. V was pared by 0 bases and J by 0 bases, with 18 bases between. CDR1 and CDR2 (germline): LGHNA, YSLEER.

V gene TRBV7-9 combines with J gene TRBJ2-3; D uncertain. Germline V gene sequence: CDR1 SEHNR, CDR2 FQNEAQ (reference sequence). CDR3 length equals 15 residues. Trimming cost V 0 bases and J 4 bases, with 11 bases left between them. The CDR3 loop reads CASSLALVAADTQYF. DNA for the CDR3: TGTGCCAGCAGCTTAGCGCTGGTAGCAGCAGATACGCAGTATTTT. The complete variable domain, with remaining parts taken from reference TRBV7-9 and TRBJ2-3, reads DTGVSQNPRHKITKRGQNVTFRCDPISEHNRLYWYRQTLGQGPEFLTYFQNEAQLEKSRLLSDRFSAERPKGSFSTLEIQRTEQGDSAMYLCASSLALVAADTQYFGPGTRLTVL.

This clone occurred a few times. This sequence joins TRBV4-3 and TRBJ1-2; TRBD1 matches 7 bases. Trimming cost V 1 base and J 4 bases; bases outside gene matches: 9. The CDR3 is made up of 16 amino acids. CDR1 is LGHNA and CDR2 is YSLEER in the germline V gene. The CDR3 reads CASSQGRDSIVYGYTF. The DNA for the CDR3 is TGCGCCAGCAGCCAAGGCCGGGACAGCATTGTCTATGGCTACACCTTC.

This chain connects TRBV7-2 to TRBJ1-2; D ambiguous. Deletions cut 5 bases from V and 0 bases from J, with 13 bases between. The CDR3 is 15 amino acids. The germline gives CDR1 SGHTA, CDR2 FQGNSA. In nucleotides, the CDR3 is TGTGCCAGCAGCCCTCAGACCGGGACTAACTATGGCTACACCTTC. This gives the protein CASSPQTGTNYGYTF.

The chain carries TRBV5-4 and TRBJ2-2; 9 bases map to TRBD1. With V trimmed by 4 bases and J by 4 bases, 2 bases remained unmatched. Germline V CDR1 and CDR2: SGHNT, YYREEE (reference sequence). This CDR3 region has 14 residues. CDR3 amino acids: CASSGTGITGELFF. The CDR3 DNA reads TGTGCCAGCAGCGGGACAGGGATCACCGGGGAGCTGTTTTTT. Full variable domain (remainder filled in from reference TRBV5-4 and TRBJ2-2): ETGVTQSPTHLIKTRGQQVTLRCSSQSGHNTVSWYQQALGQGPQFIFQYYREEENGRGNFPPRFSGLQFPNYSSELNVNALELDDSALYLCASSGTGITGELFFGEGSRLTVL.

The V and J genes are TRBV7-9 and TRBJ1-6, with a weak D call TRBD1 (5 bases). Deletions cut 1 base from V and 7 bases from J, with 8 bases between. There are 14 residues in the CDR3. The germline gives CDR1 SEHNR, CDR2 FQNEAQ (reference sequence). The CDR3 DNA is TGTGCCAGCAGCTTAGAGGGGCGAAATTCACCCCTCCACTTT. The encoded protein is CASSLEGRNSPLHF. Full variable domain (rest looked up from reference TRBV7-9 and TRBJ1-6): DTGVSQNPRHKITKRGQNVTFRCDPISEHNRLYWYRQTLGQGPEFLTYFQNEAQLEKSRLLSDRFSAERPKGSFSTLEIQRTEQGDSAMYLCASSLEGRNSPLHFGNGTRLTVT.

The gene calls are TRBV29-1 and TRBJ1-1, with 7 bases matching TRBD1. J was trimmed by 3 bases and V by 6 bases; bases with no gene match: 7. Germline V lookup: CDR1 SQVTM, CDR2 ANQGSEA. The CDR3 sequence is 13 residues long. As DNA, the CDR3 is TGCAGCGTGAACGACAGGGAAGACACTGAAGCTTTCTTT. As protein: CSVNDREDTEAFF.

The count of this clone is one. The chain has TRBV19 and TRBJ2-5; 11 positions agree with TRBD2. Germline V gives CDR1 LNHDA, CDR2 SQIVND (reference sequence). The CDR3 has 15 amino acids. Trimming at V came to 4 bases and at J to 0 bases, leaving 1 base not matched to a gene. The CDR3 DNA reads TGTGCCAGTAGTAGGGGACTAGCGGACCAAGAGACCCAGTACTTC. Its protein product is CASSRGLADQETQYF.

The V call is TRBV7-2, the J call TRBJ2-7; tentatively, D is TRBD1 or TRBD2 (5 bases each). The length of the CDR3 is 14 residues. The V gene lost 3 bases and the J gene lost 2 bases, with 11 bases spanning the gap. Germline lookup yields CDR1 SGHTA and CDR2 FQGNSA. The CDR3 is CASSLSGTTYEQYF. The CDR3 nucleotides read TGTGCCAGCAGCTTGTCCGGGACGACCTACGAGCAGTACTTC.

The chain links TRBV2 to TRBJ1-2; D might be TRBD1 (5 bases). The germline V and J ends were trimmed by 6 bases and 2 bases, with 7 bases remaining between them. The length of the CDR3 is 12 residues. Germline V lookup: CDR1 SNHLY, CDR2 FYNNEI. The CDR3 bases are TGTGCCAGCAGACAGGAGAACTATGGCTACACCTTC. It translates to CASRQENYGYTF.

The CDR3, as DNA: TGTGCCATCAGTGATGCCGAACATAGCATCGATCAGCCCCAGCATTTT. Translation gives CAISDAEHSIDQPQHF. The genes are TRBV10-3 and TRBJ1-5; the D is unclear. Trimming stripped 3 bases from V and 5 bases from J, with 17 bases between. The germline gives CDR1 ENHRY, CDR2 SYGVKD. This CDR3 is built from 16 residues.

The chain uses TRBV7-9 and TRBJ2-5, with a weak D call TRBD1 (6 bases). Germline lookup yields CDR1 SEHNR and CDR2 FQNEAQ (reference sequence). V was clipped by 4 bases and J by 5 bases, with 20 bases between them. This CDR3 has 16 residues. Here the CDR3 reads CASSSNQGTALETQYF. The CDR3 DNA reads TGTGCCAGCAGCTCTAATCAGGGGACGGCTTTGGAGACCCAGTACTTC. Filled out from reference TRBV7-9 and TRBJ2-5, the complete variable domain reads DTGVSQNPRHKITKRGQNVTFRCDPISEHNRLYWYRQTLGQGPEFLTYFQNEAQLEKSRLLSDRFSAERPKGSFSTLEIQRTEQGDSAMYLCASSSNQGTALETQYFGPGTRLLVL.

The chain carries TRBV7-9 and TRBJ1-2, with TRBD1 matching over 8 bases. The germline V gene has CDR1 SEHNR and CDR2 FQNEAQ (reference sequence). Trimming cost V 4 bases and J 5 bases; bases outside gene matches: 9. The CDR3 contains 15 residues. CDR3 in DNA: TGTGCCAGCAGCTCACCGACAGGGGAGGGATATGGCTACACCTTC. This gives the protein CASSSPTGEGYGYTF.

The chain employs TRBV11-2 and TRBJ2-7; 11 bases map to TRBD1. Germline trimming cut 5 bases from V and 7 bases from J; bases unmatched to any gene: 7. Per germline, CDR1 SGHAT and CDR2 FQNNGV. The CDR3 totals 14 residues. The chain's CDR3 is CASSPGQGAGEQYF. CDR3 nucleotide sequence: TGTGCCAGCAGCCCCGGACAGGGGGCAGGGGAGCAGTACTTC.

The chain joins TRBV5-1 to TRBJ2-3; D might be TRBD2 (6 bases). CDR1 is SGHRS, CDR2 YFSETQ, per germline. This CDR3 has 17 residues. The V and J ends lost 2 bases and 0 bases respectively, with 16 bases between them. The CDR3 DNA reads as TGCGCCAGCAGCTTACTCTGGGGGGACGCTAGCACAGATACGCAGTATTTT. Residues: CASSLLWGDASTDTQYF.

The V gene is TRBV7-2, the J gene TRBJ1-1; no firm D call. V was pared by 0 bases and J by 4 bases, with 6 bases between. The CDR3 is made up of 13 amino acids. Germline values: CDR1 SGHTA, CDR2 FQGNSA. The CDR3 protein is CASSLAQSTEAFF. In nucleotides, the CDR3 is TGTGCCAGCAGCTTAGCGCAGAGCACTGAAGCTTTCTTT.

This clone was picked up one time. The chain employs TRBV7-9 and TRBJ1-3; 9 bases agree with TRBD1. The ends lost 5 bases at V and 2 bases at J; junction bases unmatched: 4. The CDR3 covers 15 residues. CDR1 SEHNR and CDR2 FQNEAQ come from the germline V gene (reference sequence). In nucleotides, the CDR3 is TGTGCCAGCAGCAAGACAGGGGGTACTGGAAACACCATATATTTT. Translated, it gives CASSKTGGTGNTIYF.